This TCR beta chain was sequenced for a study of neoadjuvant nivolumab and ipilimumab in lung cancer. CDR1 is SGHNT and CDR2 is YYREEE in the germline V gene (reference sequence). The V segment lost 4 bases and the J segment 0 bases; nucleotides outside the gene matches: 7. The CDR3 contains 17 residues. Produced via immunoSEQ multiplex PCR; TCRdb's table is partial and in-frame only. Of 25,000 to 30,000 clones in the sample, roughly three quarters are singletons; the top ten hold around a sixth. The source material was tumor tissue, sampled after neoadjuvant nivolumab, alone or with ipilimumab, at or shortly before surgery. The source is an adult with non-small cell lung cancer. V gene TRBV5-4 combines with J gene TRBJ1-6; TRBD1 matches at 7 bases. CDR3 in DNA: TGTGCCAGCAGCACCGACAGGGCGAGCTCCTATAATTCACCCCTCCACTTT. Protein product: CASSTDRASSYNSPLHF.